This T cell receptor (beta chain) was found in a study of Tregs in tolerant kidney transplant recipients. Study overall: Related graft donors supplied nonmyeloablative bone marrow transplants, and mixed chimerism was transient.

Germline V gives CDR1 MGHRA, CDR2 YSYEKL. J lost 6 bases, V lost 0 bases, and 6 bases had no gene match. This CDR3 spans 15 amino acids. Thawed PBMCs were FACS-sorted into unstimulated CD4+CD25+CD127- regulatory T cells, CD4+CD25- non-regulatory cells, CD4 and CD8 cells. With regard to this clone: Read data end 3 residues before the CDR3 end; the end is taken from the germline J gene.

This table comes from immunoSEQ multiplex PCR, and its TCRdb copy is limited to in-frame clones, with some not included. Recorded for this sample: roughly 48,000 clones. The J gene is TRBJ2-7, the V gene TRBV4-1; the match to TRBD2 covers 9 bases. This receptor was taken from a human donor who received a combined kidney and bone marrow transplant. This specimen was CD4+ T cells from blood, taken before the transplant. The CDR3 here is CASSQDGSGSFEQYF. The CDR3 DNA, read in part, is TGCGCCAGCAGCCAAGATGGTAGCGGGAGTTTCGAG.